This TCR beta chain was identified during a study of blood T cell repertoires in COVID-19. Sequencing was performed with immunoSEQ multiplex PCR; in TCRdb, only in-frame clones are kept and a portion is missing. The table records approximately 92,000 clones, around 83% of them present only once. Germline V gene sequence: CDR1 MNHEY, CDR2 SMNVEV (reference sequence). The length of the CDR3 is 16 residues. V was clipped by 3 bases and J by 1 base; unmatched bases: 6. The V gene is TRBV27, the J gene TRBJ2-5, with 9 bases identical to TRBD2. The sample consisted of peripheral blood. This TCR was recovered from a man aged 65 to 85 with active or convalescent COVID-19. The CDR3 DNA reads as TGTGCCAGCAGTTTCGGGGCGGGGGGGCCCCAAGAGACCCAGTACTTC. The encoded protein is CASSFGAGGPQETQYF.